This T cell receptor (beta chain) was captured by sequencing in a study of OX40 agonist ivuxolimab in advanced cancers. Study background: A diagnosis of hepatocellular carcinoma, melanoma, renal cell or head and neck cancer was present in dose-escalation patients. Of mixed ages from about 23 to 85 and averaging about 60 years, the group was roughly 85% male.

Blood got drawn at baseline, again on cycle 4 day 1, and then on cycle 7 day 1. Measured with immunoSEQ multiplex PCR; TCRdb has only the in-frame clones, and not every one. The sample yields tens of thousands of clones, 90% to 95% seen once. V was clipped by 4 bases and J by 4 bases; unmatched bases: 16. This CDR3 has 18 amino acids. Germline values: CDR1 SGDLS, CDR2 YYNGEE. In this sample, this clone turned up once. Its antigen is unidentified. Study outcomes and limitations: CD4+ and CD8+ T cells in blood underwent clonal expansion by week 6 at 0.1 to 3.0 mg/kg.

V and J are TRBV9 and TRBJ1-4; 7 bases are shared with TRBD1. This receptor was obtained from an adult with an advanced solid tumor such as melanoma, head and neck, liver or kidney cancer. This specimen consisted of CD4+ or CD8+ T cells sorted from blood, obtained in a trial of the OX40 agonist ivuxolimab. CDR3 amino acids: CASSQQSLGGLNNEKLFF. CDR3 DNA sequence: TGTGCCAGCAGCCAACAATCCTTAGGGGGCCTTAATAATGAAAAACTGTTTTTT.